These 12 T cell receptor beta chains came from one sample sequenced in a study of T cells after yellow fever vaccination (dated 2019 in TCRdb). Receptor libraries were prepared by 5' RACE. Sequencing was carried out with an Illumina HiSeq 2500. TCRdb trimmed the raw reads at Q25, called clones with MiXCR and kept productive beta chains. Entries are consolidated by CDR3 protein sequence, retaining the most common genes and DNA. This sample is represented by 230,000 or so distinct CDR3 sequences; 6% to 8% of them were singletons. Of the sample, roughly 1% is held by the ten largest clones. Sample treatment or condition, as interpreted from the label and publication: live attenuated yellow fever vaccine strain. Specimen: CD4+ T cells sorted from PBMCs, collected on the day of the yellow fever booster vaccination. These TCRs come from a man aged 25 to 40 who received the YFV17D yellow fever vaccine.

The chain combines TRBV3-1 with TRBJ2-4; 9 nucleotides agree with TRBD2. The CDR3 is 14 residues long. Germline CDR1 reads LGHDT; CDR2 reads YNNKEL (reference sequence). V shed 5 bases and J 6 bases; nucleotides not matched to a gene: 5. This CDR3 reads CASSSTSGRNIQYF. The CDR3 DNA follows: TGTGCCAGCAGCTCGACTAGCGGAAGAAACATTCAGTACTTC.

The V gene is TRBV29-1, the J gene TRBJ1-1; D possibly corresponds to TRBD1 (6 bases). The germline gives CDR1 SQVTM, CDR2 ANQGSEA. V lost 4 bases to trimming and J lost 2 bases, with 8 bases between them. The CDR3 is 12 residues long. This CDR3 is CSVAGGNTEAFF. The CDR3 DNA follows: TGCAGCGTTGCCGGGGGCAACACTGAAGCTTTCTTT.

This clonotype has a handful of counts. The genes are TRBV20-1 and TRBJ2-7; 7 bases align to TRBD1. Trimming took 7 bases from V and 3 from J; bases not matched to a gene: 15. Germline assignment: CDR1 DFQATT and CDR2 SNEGSKA (reference sequence). The CDR3 is 15 amino acids. Here the CDR3 reads CSVPLLTGFRYEQYF. CDR3 sequence (DNA): TGCAGTGTTCCCTTACTGACAGGGTTCCGCTACGAGCAGTACTTC.

This clonotype was found once. This sequence may be a read error, since a much larger clone differs from it by one base. In DNA, the CDR3 is TGTGCCAGCAGCAAGGGACTAAACGAGACCCAGTACTTC. Amino acid sequence: CASSKGLNETQYF. V is TRBV11-2 and J is TRBJ2-5; 7 positions agree with TRBD2. The germline CDR1 and CDR2 sequences are SGHAT and FQNNGV. Germline trimming cut 5 bases from V and 5 bases from J; bases unmatched to any gene: 5. The CDR3 has 13 amino acids.

The chain links TRBV20-1 to TRBJ2-3; perhaps TRBD1 as D (6 bases). The V gene's germline CDR1 is DFQATT and CDR2 SNEGSKA (reference sequence). Trimming left V 6 bases short and J 2 bases short, with 12 bases between. The CDR3 extends over 13 amino acids. CDR3 sequence (DNA): TGCAGTGCCAGCAAGGGGGACACAGATACGCAGTATTTT. Residues: CSASKGDTDTQYF.

This clonotype was recorded at least ten times. V gene TRBV5-1 combines with J gene TRBJ1-1, with D perhaps matching TRBD1 (5 bases). The length of the CDR3 is 14 residues. The germline V gene has CDR1 SGHRS and CDR2 YFSETQ. Deletions cut 4 bases from V and 4 bases from J, with 14 bases between. The CDR3: CASSGGLRGTEAFF. The DNA for the CDR3 is TGCGCCAGCAGCGGGGGTCTCCGGGGCACTGAAGCTTTCTTT.

The rearrangement links TRBV7-2 to TRBJ2-7, with a possible D match to TRBD1 (5 bases). This CDR3 comprises 15 residues. V lost 4 bases and J 7 bases, leaving 20 bases between the germline ends. CDR1 SGHTA and CDR2 FQGNSA come from the germline V gene. CDR3 sequence reads: CASSSPRAGPGEQYF. For the CDR3, the DNA is TGTGCCAGCAGCTCCCCGCGAGCAGGGCCGGGTGAGCAGTACTTC. The entire variable domain, with the rest obtained from reference TRBV7-2 and TRBJ2-7, is as follows: GAGVSQSPSNKVTEKGKDVELRCDPISGHTALYWYRQSLGQGLEFLIYFQGNSAPDKSGLPSDRFSAERTGGSVSTLTIQRTQQEDSAVYLCASSSPRAGPGEQYFGPGTRLTVT.

This clonotype was counted only a few times. This chain joins TRBV20-1 and TRBJ2-1; no reliable D call. V lost 4 bases and J lost 6, with 22 bases in between. Looked up from germline, CDR1 is DFQATT and CDR2 is SNEGSKA (reference sequence). The CDR3 loop spans 16 amino acids. The chain's CDR3 is CSAKEPLPTKGNEQFF. The CDR3 DNA reads TGCAGTGCTAAGGAACCTTTACCCACGAAAGGCAATGAGCAGTTCTTC.

This clonotype was found many times. The V call is TRBV7-9, the J call TRBJ2-7, with TRBD2 matching 14 bases. This CDR3 is built from 14 residues. With V trimmed by 3 bases and J by 6 bases, 1 base remained unmatched. Germline V gives CDR1 SEHNR, CDR2 FQNEAQ (reference sequence). CDR3 sequence: CASSLGLAGAEQYF. The CDR3, as DNA: TGTGCCAGCAGCTTGGGACTAGCGGGAGCCGAGCAGTACTTC.

The rearrangement links TRBV7-2 to TRBJ2-1; 7 positions agree with TRBD1. CDR1 and CDR2 (germline): SGHTA, FQGNSA. V shed 6 bases and J 10 bases; nucleotides not matched to a gene: 9. CDR3 length: 13 amino acids. CDR3 amino acids: CASSRGQLREQFF. The CDR3 nucleotides read TGTGCCAGCAGTCGGGGACAGCTTAGGGAGCAGTTCTTC.

This clonotype was detected a few times. The genes are TRBV7-9 and TRBJ2-7; D assignment may be TRBD1 or TRBD2 (5 bases each). The CDR3 contains 13 residues. Germline loops: CDR1 SEHNR, CDR2 FQNEAQ (reference sequence). Deletions cut 6 bases from V and 2 bases from J, with 11 bases between. This CDR3 is CASSLRDAYEQYF. The CDR3 bases are TGTGCCAGCAGTCTCCGGGACGCCTACGAGCAGTACTTC.

As for this clonotype: Mismatch with germline at one junction end may stem from a read error. V and J are TRBV10-3 and TRBJ2-5; D call uncertain. The CDR3 totals 13 residues. The germline CDR1 and CDR2 sequences are ENHRY and SYGVKD. In nucleotides, the CDR3 is TGTGCCACCAGTGGTCTTGAGAAAGAGACCCAGTACTTC. Protein: CATSGLEKETQYF.